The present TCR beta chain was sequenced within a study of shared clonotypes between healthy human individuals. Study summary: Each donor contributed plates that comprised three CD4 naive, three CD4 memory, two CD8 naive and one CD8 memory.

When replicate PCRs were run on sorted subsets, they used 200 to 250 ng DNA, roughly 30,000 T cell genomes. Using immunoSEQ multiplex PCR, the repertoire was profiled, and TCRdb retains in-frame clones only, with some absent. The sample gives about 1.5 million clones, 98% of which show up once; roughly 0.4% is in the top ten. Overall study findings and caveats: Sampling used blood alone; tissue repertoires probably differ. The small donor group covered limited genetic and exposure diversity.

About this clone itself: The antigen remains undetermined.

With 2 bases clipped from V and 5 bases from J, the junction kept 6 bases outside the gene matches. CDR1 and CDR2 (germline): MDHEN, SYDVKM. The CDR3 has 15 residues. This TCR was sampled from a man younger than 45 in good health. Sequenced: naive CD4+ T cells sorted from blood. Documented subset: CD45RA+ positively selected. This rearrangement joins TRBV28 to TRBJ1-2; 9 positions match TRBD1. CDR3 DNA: TGTGCCAGCAGTTTAGGGGACAGGGCTGGGTATGGCTACACCTTC. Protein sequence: CASSLGDRAGYGYTF.